These 16 T cell receptor beta chains share one sample of origin, sequenced in a study of blood T cell repertoires in COVID-19. Generated by immunoSEQ multiplex PCR, the TCRdb table keeps only in-frame clones and is missing some. The sample lists about 90,000 clones, more than 80% occurring once. What was sequenced was peripheral blood. Receptor source: a woman in her 70s with acute or convalescent COVID-19.

CDR3 protein: CASSILRDQPQHF. In nucleotides, the CDR3 is TGTGCCAGTAGTATTCTCAGGGATCAGCCCCAGCATTTT. The V and J genes are TRBV19 and TRBJ1-5; D possibly corresponds to TRBD1 (5 bases). V lost 3 bases to trimming and J lost 5 bases, with 8 bases between them. Germline V CDR1 and CDR2: LNHDA, SQIVND (reference sequence). The CDR3 consists of 13 residues.

About this clone: This same CDR3 is encoded by further DNA sequences in the sample. The rearrangement joins TRBV28 to TRBJ1-4; 8 bases map to TRBD1. With 3 bases clipped from V and 8 bases from J, the junction kept 5 bases outside the gene matches. This CDR3 comprises 14 residues. In germline, CDR1 is MDHEN, CDR2 SYDVKM. The CDR3 DNA reads TGTGCCAGCAGTTTGCAGGGGGCGCGAGAAAAACTGTTTTTT. It specifies CASSLQGAREKLFF.

This clone was seen a few times. The J gene is TRBJ2-7, the V gene TRBV29-1, with D perhaps matching TRBD1 (6 bases). Germline loops: CDR1 SQVTM, CDR2 ANQGSEA. This CDR3 spans 11 amino acids. V shed 7 bases and J shed 2 bases, with 9 bases lying between them. This CDR3 reads CSAQGAYEQYF. Written as DNA, the CDR3 is TGCAGCGCACAGGGAGCCTACGAGCAGTACTTC.

This clone was seen a few times. The chain uses TRBV28 and TRBJ1-5; TRBD1 might be the D (6 bases). Deletions cut 10 bases from V and 0 bases from J, with 22 bases between. CDR3 length: 17 residues. CDR1 is MDHEN and CDR2 is SYDVKM in the germline V gene. CDR3 DNA sequence: TGTGCCACCAACAGATTGGGGGCGGTTATTAGCAATCAGCCCCAGCATTTT. This encodes CATNRLGAVISNQPQHF. The whole variable domain, filled in from reference TRBV28 and TRBJ1-5, reads DVKVTQSSRYLVKRTGEKVFLECVQDMDHENMFWYRQDPGLGLRLIYFSYDVKMKEKGDIPEGYSVSREKKERFSLILESASTNQTSMYLCATNRLGAVISNQPQHFGDGTRLSIL.

The chain combines TRBV6-5 with TRBJ2-7, with 9 bases matching TRBD1. The V gene end was trimmed by 8 bases and the J gene end by 3 bases; junction bases not matched to a gene: 11. The CDR3 totals 15 residues. The germline V gene has CDR1 MNHEY and CDR2 SVGAGI. The CDR3 loop reads CASGGGTGRVYEQYF. CDR3 sequence (DNA): TGTGCCAGCGGGGGGGGGACAGGGAGAGTCTACGAGCAGTACTTC.

The J gene is TRBJ2-1, the V gene TRBV23-1; possible D gene TRBD1, 6 bases. TRBV23-1 is an ORF for which the function is uncertain. V lost 0 bases and J 5 bases, leaving 14 bases between the germline ends. The CDR3 has 16 amino acids. The CDR3 region is CASSQSPGQNNNEQFF. The DNA of the CDR3 is TGCGCCAGCAGTCAATCCCCCGGACAGAACAACAATGAGCAGTTCTTC.

The chain has TRBV6-2 or TRBV6-3 and TRBJ1-2, with unresolved D. The CDR3 is 13 residues long. V gave up 4 bases and J gave up 4 bases, with 10 bases separating them. CDR1 MNHEY and CDR2 SVGEGT come from the germline V gene. Here the CDR3 DNA reads TGTGCCAGCAGTTTTACACCAGTCTATGGCTACACCTTC. Protein sequence: CASSFTPVYGYTF.

The V gene is TRBV2, the J gene TRBJ2-5; no clear D gene. The germline V gene encodes CDR1 SNHLY and CDR2 FYNNEI. The V end lost 2 bases, the J end lost 6 bases, and 7 bases lay between the germline ends. CDR3 length: 12 residues. CDR3 in DNA: TGTGCCAGCAGTGAATCCTCTAAGACCCAGTACTTC. Protein sequence: CASSESSKTQYF.

The V and J genes are TRBV12-3 or TRBV12-4 and TRBJ2-5, with 9 bases that match TRBD1. The CDR3 totals 13 residues. J was trimmed by 5 bases and V by 4 bases; bases with no gene match: 2. The CDR3 nucleotides are TGTGCCAGCAGTTGGACAGGGGTTGAGACCCAGTACTTC. This encodes CASSWTGVETQYF.

This chain links TRBV7-8 with TRBJ1-1, with 11 bases matching TRBD1. The V gene end was trimmed by 0 bases and the J gene end by 0 bases; junction bases not matched to a gene: 9. This CDR3 is 19 amino acids long. Germline V lookup: CDR1 SGHVS, CDR2 FQNEAQ. The CDR3 sequence is CASSLASGQGVGMNTEAFF. The CDR3 bases are TGTGCCAGCAGCTTAGCTTCGGGACAGGGGGTCGGTATGAACACTGAAGCTTTCTTT.

This clone was observed a few times. This chain uses TRBV18 with TRBJ2-3, with 9 nucleotides matching TRBD2. J lost 0 bases, V lost 3 bases, and 10 bases had no gene match. Per germline, CDR1 KGHSH and CDR2 LQKENI. CDR3 length: 18 amino acids. The CDR3 region is CASSPTATLAGSTDTQYF. The CDR3 DNA is TGTGCCAGCTCACCCACTGCTACACTAGCGGGTAGCACAGATACGCAGTATTTT.

This chain connects TRBV3-1 (or the pseudogene TRBV3-2) to TRBJ2-5; no definite D call. CDR1 and CDR2 from the germline V gene are LGHDT and YNNKEL (reference sequence). The ends were cut back, 3 bases at V and 5 bases at J, with 7 bases in the middle. This CDR3 spans 12 amino acids. CDR3: CASSHTEETQYF. CDR3 coding DNA: TGTGCCAGCAGCCATACTGAGGAGACCCAGTACTTC.

V is TRBV3-1 (or the pseudogene TRBV3-2) and J is TRBJ2-3; a weak D match, TRBD2 (7 bases). This CDR3 contains 16 residues. The germline V gene has CDR1 LGHDT and CDR2 YNNKEL (reference sequence). V was cut by 4 bases and J by 0 bases, with 14 bases left in between. CDR3 DNA sequence: TGTGCCAGCAGCCCCTTGGCGGGGGCTAGCACAGATACGCAGTATTTT. It specifies CASSPLAGASTDTQYF.

The V call is TRBV2, the J call TRBJ1-1, with TRBD1 identical over 10 bases. Germline assignment: CDR1 SNHLY and CDR2 FYNNEI. The CDR3 contains 15 residues. V lost 5 bases, J lost 5 bases, and 8 bases stayed unmatched. Here the CDR3 DNA reads TGTGCCAGCAGTCGGCGGACAGGGGGGCGGACTGAAGCTTTCTTT. This translates into CASSRRTGGRTEAFF. The full variable domain, completed using reference TRBV2 and TRBJ1-1, is EPEVTQTPSHQVTQMGQEVILRCVPISNHLYFYWYRQILGQKVEFLVSFYNNEISEKSEIFDDQFSVERPDGSNFTLKIRSTKLEDSAMYFCASSRRTGGRTEAFFGQGTRLTVV.

The V gene is TRBV28, the J gene TRBJ1-1, with 8 positions matching TRBD1. The CDR3 spans 16 residues. J was trimmed by 0 bases and V by 7 bases; bases with no gene match: 10. Per the germline V gene, CDR1 is MDHEN and CDR2 is SYDVKM. The CDR3 DNA is TGTGCCAGCACCTACCTCAGGACAGGGATGAACACTGAAGCTTTCTTT. Protein: CASTYLRTGMNTEAFF.

The chain employs TRBV12-3 or TRBV12-4 and TRBJ2-6; D is ambiguous. The CDR3 loop spans 10 amino acids. V dropped 9 bases and J dropped 8 bases, with 5 bases sitting between them. The CDR3 DNA reads as TGTGCCAGGAGCTCCAACGTCCTGACTTTC. The encoded protein is CARSSNVLTF.